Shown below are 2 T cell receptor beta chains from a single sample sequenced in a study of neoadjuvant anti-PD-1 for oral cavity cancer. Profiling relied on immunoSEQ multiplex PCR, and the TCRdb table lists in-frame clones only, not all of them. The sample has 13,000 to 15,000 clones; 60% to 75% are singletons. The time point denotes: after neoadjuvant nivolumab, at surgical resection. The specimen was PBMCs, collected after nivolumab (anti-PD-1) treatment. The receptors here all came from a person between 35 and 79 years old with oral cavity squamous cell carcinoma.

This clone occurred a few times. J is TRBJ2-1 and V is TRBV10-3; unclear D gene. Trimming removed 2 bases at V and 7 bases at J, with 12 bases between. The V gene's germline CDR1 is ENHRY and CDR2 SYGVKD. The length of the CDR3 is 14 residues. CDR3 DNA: TGTGCCATCAGTGAGATGGGTAGCTTTAATGAGCAGTTCTTC. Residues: CAISEMGSFNEQFF.

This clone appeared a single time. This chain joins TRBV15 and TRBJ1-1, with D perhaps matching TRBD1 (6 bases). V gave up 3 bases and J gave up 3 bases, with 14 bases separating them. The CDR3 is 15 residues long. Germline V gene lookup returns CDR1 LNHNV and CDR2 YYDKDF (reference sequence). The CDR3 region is CATSRPGGADTEAFF. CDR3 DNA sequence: TGTGCCACCAGCAGGCCCGGGGGCGCAGACACTGAAGCTTTCTTT.